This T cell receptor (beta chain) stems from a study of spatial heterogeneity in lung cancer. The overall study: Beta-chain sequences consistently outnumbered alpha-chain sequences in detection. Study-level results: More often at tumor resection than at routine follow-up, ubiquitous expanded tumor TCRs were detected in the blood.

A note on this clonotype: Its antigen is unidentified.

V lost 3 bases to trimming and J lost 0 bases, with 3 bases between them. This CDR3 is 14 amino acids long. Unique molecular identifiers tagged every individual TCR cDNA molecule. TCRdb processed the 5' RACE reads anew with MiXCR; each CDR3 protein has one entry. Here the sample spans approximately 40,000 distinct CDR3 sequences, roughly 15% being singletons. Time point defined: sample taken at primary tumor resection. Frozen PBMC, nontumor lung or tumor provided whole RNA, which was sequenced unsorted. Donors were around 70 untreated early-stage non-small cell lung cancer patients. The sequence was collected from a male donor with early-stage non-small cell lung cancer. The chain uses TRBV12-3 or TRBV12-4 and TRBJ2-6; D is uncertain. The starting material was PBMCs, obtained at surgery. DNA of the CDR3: TGTGCCAGCAGTTTGAGCTCTGGGGCCAACGTCCTGACTTTC. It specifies CASSLSSGANVLTF.